The 7 T cell receptor beta chains in this list originate from one sample, sequenced in a study of neurological immune-mediated disorders. TCRdb re-called the 5' RACE reads with MiXCR, one entry per CDR3 protein. Of 25,000 to 35,000 distinct CDR3 sequences in the sample, 20% to 25% were seen once. The material sequenced was PBMCs. These receptors came from a woman aged 55-75 years in good health.

The sample holds many counts of this clonotype. The CDR3, as DNA: TGCAGCGTCCGGGGGGACTTGAACACTGAAGCTTTCTTT. Protein product: CSVRGDLNTEAFF. The chain combines TRBV29-1 with TRBJ1-1; D is perhaps TRBD1 (5 bases). CDR1 is SQVTM, CDR2 ANQGSEA, per germline. The CDR3 runs to 13 residues. The V end lost 6 bases, the J end lost 0 bases, and 11 bases lay between the germline ends.

This clonotype has at least ten counts. V and J are TRBV5-1 and TRBJ2-5; TRBD2 matches 8 bases. The CDR3 loop spans 17 amino acids. The trim removed 4 bases at V and 1 base at J, leaving 12 bases unmatched. CDR1 is SGHRS and CDR2 is YFSETQ in the germline V gene. Written as DNA, the CDR3 is TGCGCCAGCAGCAGGTGGACTAGCAGCCTGGGCCAAGAGACCCAGTACTTC. As protein: CASSRWTSSLGQETQYF.

This chain uses TRBV20-1 with TRBJ2-3, with 14 bases that match TRBD2. This CDR3 spans 16 amino acids. The V gene end was trimmed by 2 bases and the J gene end by 2 bases; junction bases not matched to a gene: 3. Germline loops: CDR1 DFQATT, CDR2 SNEGSKA (reference sequence). CDR3 nucleotide sequence: TGCAGTGCTAGAACGACTAGCGGGAGGGTCACAGATACGCAGTATTTT. Translation gives CSARTTSGRVTDTQYF.

This clonotype was detected ten times or more. This chain connects TRBV5-1 to TRBJ2-2; 9 bases are shared with TRBD1. The CDR3 has 14 amino acids. The junction had 2 bases not matched to a gene; V was cut back by 4 bases and J by 4 bases. CDR1 SGHRS and CDR2 YFSETQ come from the germline V gene. CDR3 in DNA: TGCGCCAGCAGCCGGGACAGGGTCACCGGGGAGCTGTTTTTT. Translation: CASSRDRVTGELFF.

The sample holds many counts of this clonotype. The CDR3 sequence: CASSSRDRNSPLHF. The CDR3 region has the DNA TGCGCCAGCAGCTCGAGGGACAGGAATTCACCCCTCCACTTT. The rearrangement uses TRBV5-1 and TRBJ1-6, with 8 bases lining up with TRBD1. The CDR3 contains 14 residues. V lost 3 bases and J lost 7; bases outside the gene matches: 3. Germline V gene sequence: CDR1 SGHRS, CDR2 YFSETQ.

This clonotype has a count of ten or more. The gene calls are TRBV5-1 and TRBJ2-1; 14 positions agree with TRBD2. The CDR3 has 16 amino acids. From germline, CDR1 is SGHRS and CDR2 YFSETQ. V was clipped by 0 bases and J by 7 bases; unmatched bases: 3. The CDR3 nucleotides are TGCGCCAGCAGCTTGGGACTAGCGGGAGGGCCGAATGAGCAGTTCTTC. Protein: CASSLGLAGGPNEQFF. The full variable domain, its missing parts supplied by reference TRBV5-1 and TRBJ2-1, is KAGVTQTPRYLIKTRGQQVTLSCSPISGHRSVSWYQQTPGQGLQFLFEYFSETQRNKGNFPGRFSGRQFSNSRSEMNVSTLELGDSALYLCASSLGLAGGPNEQFFGPGTRLTVL.

Ten or more counts support this clonotype. The chain combines TRBV5-1 with TRBJ2-7; D might be TRBD1 (5 bases). The CDR3 has 15 amino acids. The V gene's germline CDR1 is SGHRS and CDR2 YFSETQ. The germline V and J ends were trimmed by 1 base and 3 bases, with 14 bases remaining between them. CDR3 protein: CASSLLAGSYYEQYF. In DNA, the CDR3 is TGCGCCAGCAGCTTGCTGGCAGGGTCTTACTACGAGCAGTACTTC.